This TCR beta chain derives from a study of blood T cell repertoires in COVID-19. In the source study's methods: Cell counts per sample came from amplifying reference gene primers. Libraries were prepared by immunoSEQ multiplex PCR; TCRdb keeps only in-frame clonotypes and omits some of them. V, J and clone size are those of that table, while D and trimming were read from the DNA. The sample lists approximately 310,000 clones, roughly 86% seen once, with approximately 8% in the top ten. The clonotype comes from a woman aged 45-65 years who had recovered from COVID-19. Sequenced input: peripheral blood.

The CDR3 region is CASSLTGLNEQFF. CDR3 DNA: TGTGCCAGCAGCTTGACAGGTCTTAATGAGCAGTTCTTC. The chain carries TRBV5-4 and TRBJ2-1; TRBD1 might be the D (5 bases). This CDR3 comprises 13 residues. From germline, CDR1 is SGHNT and CDR2 YYREEE (reference sequence). The ends were cut back, 1 base at V and 7 bases at J, with 9 bases in the middle.